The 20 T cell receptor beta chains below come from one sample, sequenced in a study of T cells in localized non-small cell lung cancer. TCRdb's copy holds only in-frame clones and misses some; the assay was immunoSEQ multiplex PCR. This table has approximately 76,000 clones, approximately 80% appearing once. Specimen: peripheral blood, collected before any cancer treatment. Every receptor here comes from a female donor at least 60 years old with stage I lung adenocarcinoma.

The CDR3 DNA is TGTGCCAGCAGCCGGAAAGGGTACGGAAACACCATATATTTT. Its protein is CASSRKGYGNTIYF. The chain recombines TRBV7-9 with TRBJ1-3, with D uncertain. Germline CDR1 reads SEHNR; CDR2 reads FQNEAQ (reference sequence). The CDR3 sequence is 14 residues long. V lost 5 bases, J lost 4 bases, and 12 bases lay in between.

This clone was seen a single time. The CDR3 sequence is CASSIRENSNQPQHF. The DNA for the CDR3 is TGTGCCAGTAGTATACGAGAGAATAGCAATCAGCCCCAGCATTTT. The rearrangement uses TRBV19 and TRBJ1-5; D remains ambiguous. Per the germline V gene, CDR1 is LNHDA and CDR2 is SQIVND (reference sequence). This CDR3 has 15 amino acids. V was shortened by 2 bases and J by 0 bases, with 8 bases between the two germline ends.

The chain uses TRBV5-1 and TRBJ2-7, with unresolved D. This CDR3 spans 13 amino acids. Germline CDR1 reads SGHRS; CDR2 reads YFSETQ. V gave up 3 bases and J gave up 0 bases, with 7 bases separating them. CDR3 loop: CASSSTSSYEQYF. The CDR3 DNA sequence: TGCGCCAGCAGCTCGACAAGCTCCTACGAGCAGTACTTC.

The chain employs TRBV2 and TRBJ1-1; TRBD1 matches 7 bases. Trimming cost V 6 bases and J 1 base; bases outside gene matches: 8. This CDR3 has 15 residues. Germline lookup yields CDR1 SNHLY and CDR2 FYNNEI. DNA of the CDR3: TGTGCCAGCAGACAGGGGTATCAGACGAACACTGAAGCTTTCTTT. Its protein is CASRQGYQTNTEAFF.

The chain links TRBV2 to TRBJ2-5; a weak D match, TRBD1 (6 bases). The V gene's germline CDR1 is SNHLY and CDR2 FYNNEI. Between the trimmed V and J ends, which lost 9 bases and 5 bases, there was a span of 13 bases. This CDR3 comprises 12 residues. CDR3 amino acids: CASYREGETQYF. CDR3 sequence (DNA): TGTGCCAGTTACAGGGAAGGGGAGACCCAGTACTTC.

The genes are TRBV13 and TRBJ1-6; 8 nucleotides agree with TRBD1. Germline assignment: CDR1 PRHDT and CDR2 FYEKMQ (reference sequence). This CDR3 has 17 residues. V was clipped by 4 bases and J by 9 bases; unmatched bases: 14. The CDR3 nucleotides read TGTGCCAGCAGCTCGACGGGGAGGACAGGGAATTCTTCACCCCTCCACTTT. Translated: CASSSTGRTGNSSPLHF.

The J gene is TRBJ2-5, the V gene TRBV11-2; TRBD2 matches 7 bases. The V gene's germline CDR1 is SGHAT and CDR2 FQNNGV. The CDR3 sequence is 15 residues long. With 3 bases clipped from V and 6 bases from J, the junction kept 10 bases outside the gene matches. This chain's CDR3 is CASSLRVGGGKTQYF. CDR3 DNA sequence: TGTGCCAGCAGCTTGAGAGTTGGGGGGGGAAAGACCCAGTACTTC.

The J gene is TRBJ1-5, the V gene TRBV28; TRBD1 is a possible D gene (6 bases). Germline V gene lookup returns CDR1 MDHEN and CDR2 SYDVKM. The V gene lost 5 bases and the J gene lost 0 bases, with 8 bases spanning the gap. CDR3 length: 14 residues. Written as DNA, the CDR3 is TGTGCCAGCAGTGAAGGGGGTAGCAATCAGCCCCAGCATTTT. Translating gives CASSEGGSNQPQHF.

The CDR3 DNA reads TGTGCCTGGTCCAATGACCGCCAGCTTGGAGCGTCCTATAATTCACCCCTCCACTTT. Translation gives CAWSNDRQLGASYNSPLHF. This chain joins TRBV30 and TRBJ1-6; D remains unclear. V gave up 5 bases and J gave up 1 base, with 24 bases separating them. From germline, CDR1 is GTSNPN and CDR2 SVGIG (reference sequence). This CDR3 has 19 residues.

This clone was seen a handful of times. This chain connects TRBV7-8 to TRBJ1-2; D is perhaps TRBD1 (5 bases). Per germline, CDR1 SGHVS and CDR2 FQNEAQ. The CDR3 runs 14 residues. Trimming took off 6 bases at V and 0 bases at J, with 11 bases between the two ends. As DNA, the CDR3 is TGTGCCAGCAGTAGTAGACAGTCTAACTATGGCTACACCTTC. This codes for CASSSRQSNYGYTF.

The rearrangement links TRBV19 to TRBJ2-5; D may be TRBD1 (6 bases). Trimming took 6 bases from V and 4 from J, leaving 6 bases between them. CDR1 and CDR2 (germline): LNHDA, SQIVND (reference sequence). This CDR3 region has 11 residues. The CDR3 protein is CASRQGETQYF. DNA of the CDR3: TGTGCCAGTAGACAGGGAGAGACCCAGTACTTC.

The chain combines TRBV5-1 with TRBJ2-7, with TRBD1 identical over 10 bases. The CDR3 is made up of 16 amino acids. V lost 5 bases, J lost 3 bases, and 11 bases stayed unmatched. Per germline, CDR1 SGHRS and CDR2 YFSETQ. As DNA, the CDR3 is TGCGCCAGCAGTCTTCTCCCGGGACAGGGGATCTACGAGCAGTACTTC. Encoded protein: CASSLLPGQGIYEQYF.

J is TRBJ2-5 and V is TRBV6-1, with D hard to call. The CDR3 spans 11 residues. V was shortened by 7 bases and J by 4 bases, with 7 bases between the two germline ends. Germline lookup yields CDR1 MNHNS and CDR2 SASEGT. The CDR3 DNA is TGTGCCAGCATGGTCGGAGAGACCCAGTACTTC. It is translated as CASMVGETQYF.

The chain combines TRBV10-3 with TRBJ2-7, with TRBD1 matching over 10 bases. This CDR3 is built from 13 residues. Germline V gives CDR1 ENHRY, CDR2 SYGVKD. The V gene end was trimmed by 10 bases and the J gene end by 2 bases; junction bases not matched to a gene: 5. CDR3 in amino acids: CATAGTGAYEQYF. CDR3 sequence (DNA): TGTGCCACTGCCGGGACAGGGGCCTACGAGCAGTACTTC.

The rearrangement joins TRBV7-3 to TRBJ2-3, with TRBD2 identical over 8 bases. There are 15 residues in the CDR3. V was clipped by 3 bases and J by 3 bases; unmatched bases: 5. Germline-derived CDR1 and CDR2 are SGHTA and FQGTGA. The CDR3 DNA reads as TGTGCCAGCAGCTTGGGGACTAGACTGACAGATACGCAGTATTTT. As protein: CASSLGTRLTDTQYF. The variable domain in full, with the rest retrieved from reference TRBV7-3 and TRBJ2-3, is GAGVSQTPSNKVTEKGKYVELRCDPISGHTALYWYRQSLGQGPEFLIYFQGTGAADDSGLPNDRFFAVRPEGSVSTLKIQRTERGDSAVYLCASSLGTRLTDTQYFGPGTRLTVL.

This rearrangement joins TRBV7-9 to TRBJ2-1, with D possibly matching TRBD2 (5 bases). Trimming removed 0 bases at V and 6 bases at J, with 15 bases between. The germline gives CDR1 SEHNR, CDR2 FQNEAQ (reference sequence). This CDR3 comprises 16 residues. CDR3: CASSLAPTGSGNEQFF. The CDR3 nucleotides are TGTGCCAGCAGCTTAGCGCCGACGGGATCGGGCAATGAGCAGTTCTTC.

The CDR3 nucleotides are TGTGCCAGCAGGCAACTAGCGGGGGGGTACAATGAGCAGTTCTTC. Protein product: CASRQLAGGYNEQFF. This chain links TRBV28 with TRBJ2-1; the match to TRBD2 covers 13 bases. This CDR3 is built from 15 residues. Germline V CDR1 and CDR2: MDHEN, SYDVKM. J gave up 4 bases and V 6 bases, and 3 bases lay outside the gene matches.

The CDR3 reads CASKGQGQNTEAFF. The CDR3 DNA reads as TGCGCCAGCAAGGGACAGGGGCAGAACACTGAAGCTTTCTTT. The genes are TRBV10-2 and TRBJ1-1, with 10 nucleotides matching TRBD1. Germline CDR1 is WSHSY and CDR2 is SAAADI. Germline trimming cut 7 bases from V and 1 base from J; bases unmatched to any gene: 3. The CDR3 is made up of 14 amino acids.

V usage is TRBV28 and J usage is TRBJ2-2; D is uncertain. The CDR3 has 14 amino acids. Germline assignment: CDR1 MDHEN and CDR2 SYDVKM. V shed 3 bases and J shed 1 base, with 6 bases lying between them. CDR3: CASSFGVNTGELFF. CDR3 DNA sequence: TGTGCCAGCAGTTTCGGAGTGAACACCGGGGAGCTGTTTTTT.

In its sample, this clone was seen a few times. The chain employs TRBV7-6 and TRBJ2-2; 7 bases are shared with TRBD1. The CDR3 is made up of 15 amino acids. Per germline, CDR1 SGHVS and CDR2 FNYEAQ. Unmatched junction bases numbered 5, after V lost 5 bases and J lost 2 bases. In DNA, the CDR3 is TGTGCCAGCAGCCCTACAGGGGTAAACACCGGGGAGCTGTTTTTT. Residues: CASSPTGVNTGELFF.